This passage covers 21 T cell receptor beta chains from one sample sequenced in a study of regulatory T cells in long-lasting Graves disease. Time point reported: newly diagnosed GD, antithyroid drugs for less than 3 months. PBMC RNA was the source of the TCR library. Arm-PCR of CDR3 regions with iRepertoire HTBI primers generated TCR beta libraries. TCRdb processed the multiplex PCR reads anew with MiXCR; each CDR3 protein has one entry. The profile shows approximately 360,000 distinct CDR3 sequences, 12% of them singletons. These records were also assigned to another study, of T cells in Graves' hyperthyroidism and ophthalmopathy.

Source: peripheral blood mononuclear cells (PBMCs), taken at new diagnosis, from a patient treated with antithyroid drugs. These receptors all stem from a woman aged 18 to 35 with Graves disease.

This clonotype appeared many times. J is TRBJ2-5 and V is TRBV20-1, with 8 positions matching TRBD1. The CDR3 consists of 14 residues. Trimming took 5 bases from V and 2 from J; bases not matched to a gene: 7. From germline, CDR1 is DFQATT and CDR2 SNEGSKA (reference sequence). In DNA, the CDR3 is TGCAGTGCTCCCACCGGGACAGGTCAAGAGACCCAGTACTTC. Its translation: CSAPTGTGQETQYF.

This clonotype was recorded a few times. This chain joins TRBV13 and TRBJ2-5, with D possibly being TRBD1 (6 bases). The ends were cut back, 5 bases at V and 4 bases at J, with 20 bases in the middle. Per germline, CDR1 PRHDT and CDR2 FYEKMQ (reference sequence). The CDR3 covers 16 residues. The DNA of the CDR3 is TGTGCCAGCAGCCCGTCCCCTAGGGGGAGAGGAGAGACCCAGTACTTC. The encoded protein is CASSPSPRGRGETQYF. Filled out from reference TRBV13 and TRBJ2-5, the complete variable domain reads AAGVIQSPRHLIKEKRETATLKCYPIPRHDTVYWYQQGPGQDPQFLISFYEKMQSDKGSIPDRFSAQQFSDYHSELNMSSLELGDSALYFCASSPSPRGRGETQYFGPGTRLLVL.

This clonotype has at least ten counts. The CDR3 DNA follows: TGCGCCAGCAGCCGACGGAGACACTACTACGAGCAGTACGTC. Its translation: CASSRRRHYYEQYV. The chain links TRBV4-3 to TRBJ2-7; D unresolved. This CDR3 comprises 14 residues. Germline CDR1 is LGHNA and CDR2 is YSLEER. Trimming shortened V by 4 bases and J by 3 bases, and 13 bases separated the two germline ends.

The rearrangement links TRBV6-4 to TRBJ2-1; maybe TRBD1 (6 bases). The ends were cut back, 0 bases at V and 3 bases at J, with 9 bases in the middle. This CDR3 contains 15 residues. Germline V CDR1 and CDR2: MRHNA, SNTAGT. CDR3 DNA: TGTGCCAGCAGTGACTCGGGGGCGGACTACAATGAGCAGTTCTTC. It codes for CASSDSGADYNEQFF.

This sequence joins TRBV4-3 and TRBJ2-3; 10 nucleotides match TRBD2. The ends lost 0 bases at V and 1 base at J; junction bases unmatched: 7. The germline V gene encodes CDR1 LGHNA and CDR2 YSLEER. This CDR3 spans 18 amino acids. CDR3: CASSQDTFGTSGTDTQYF. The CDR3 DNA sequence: TGCGCCAGCAGCCAAGACACCTTTGGGACTAGCGGCACAGATACGCAGTATTTT.

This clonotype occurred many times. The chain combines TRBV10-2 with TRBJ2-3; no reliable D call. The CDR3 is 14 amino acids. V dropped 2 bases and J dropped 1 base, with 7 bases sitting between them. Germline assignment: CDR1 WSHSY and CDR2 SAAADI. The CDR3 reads CASSELDGTDTQYF. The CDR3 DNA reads TGCGCCAGCAGTGAGCTGGACGGCACAGATACGCAGTATTTT.

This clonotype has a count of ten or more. The CDR3 DNA sequence: TGTGCCAGCAGTTACTCCTTAATAGGGGTTATAGGCAATGAGCAGTTCTTC. It codes for CASSYSLIGVIGNEQFF. The chain links TRBV6-2 or TRBV6-3 to TRBJ2-1; perhaps TRBD1 as D (5 bases). CDR3 length equals 17 residues. V was cut by 0 bases and J by 6 bases, with 18 bases left in between. The germline gives CDR1 MNHEY, CDR2 SVGEGT.

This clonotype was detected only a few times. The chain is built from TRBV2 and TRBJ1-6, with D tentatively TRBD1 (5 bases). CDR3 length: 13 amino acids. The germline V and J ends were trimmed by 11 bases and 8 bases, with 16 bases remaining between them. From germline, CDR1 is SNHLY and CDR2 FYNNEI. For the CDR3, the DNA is TGTGCCGCCGGTGGGGGATCGGATTCACCCCTCCACTTT. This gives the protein CAAGGGSDSPLHF. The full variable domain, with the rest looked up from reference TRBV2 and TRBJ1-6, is EPEVTQTPSHQVTQMGQEVILRCVPISNHLYFYWYRQILGQKVEFLVSFYNNEISEKSEIFDDQFSVERPDGSNFTLKIRSTKLEDSAMYFCAAGGGSDSPLHFGNGTRLTVT.

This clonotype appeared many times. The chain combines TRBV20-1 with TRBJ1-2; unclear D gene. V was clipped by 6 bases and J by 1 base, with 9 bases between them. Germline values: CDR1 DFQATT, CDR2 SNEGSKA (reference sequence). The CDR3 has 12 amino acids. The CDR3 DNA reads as TGCAGTGCCAGGACGGTTAACTATGGCTACACCTTC. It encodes CSARTVNYGYTF.

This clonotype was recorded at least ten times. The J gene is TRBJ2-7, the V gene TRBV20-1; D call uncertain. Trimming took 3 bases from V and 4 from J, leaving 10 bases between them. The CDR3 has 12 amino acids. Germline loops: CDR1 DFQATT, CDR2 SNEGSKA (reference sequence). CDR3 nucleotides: TGCAGTGCTAGGCCACGGTTGTACGAGCAGTACTTC. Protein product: CSARPRLYEQYF.

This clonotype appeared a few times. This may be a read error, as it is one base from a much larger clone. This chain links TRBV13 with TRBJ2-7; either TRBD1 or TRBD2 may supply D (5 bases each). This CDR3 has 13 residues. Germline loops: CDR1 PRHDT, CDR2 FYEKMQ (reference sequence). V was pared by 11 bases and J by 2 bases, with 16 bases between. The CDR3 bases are TGTGCCTGCACCCCGTGGGGGACCTACGAGCAGTACTTC. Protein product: CACTPWGTYEQYF.

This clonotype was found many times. In DNA, the CDR3 is TGTGCCAGCAGACCTATACACAGGGGCAACAATGAGCAGTTCTTC. Translated, it gives CASRPIHRGNNEQFF. The V gene is TRBV28, the J gene TRBJ2-1, with 7 positions matching TRBD1. J gave up 5 bases and V 6 bases, and 10 bases lay outside the gene matches. This CDR3 is built from 15 residues. The germline CDR1 and CDR2 sequences are MDHEN and SYDVKM.

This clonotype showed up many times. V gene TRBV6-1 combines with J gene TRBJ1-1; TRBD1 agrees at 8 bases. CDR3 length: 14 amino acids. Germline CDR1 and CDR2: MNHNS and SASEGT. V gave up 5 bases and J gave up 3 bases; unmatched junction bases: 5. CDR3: CASSRTGRDTEAFF. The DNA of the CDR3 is TGTGCCAGCAGTAGGACAGGGCGGGACACTGAAGCTTTCTTT.

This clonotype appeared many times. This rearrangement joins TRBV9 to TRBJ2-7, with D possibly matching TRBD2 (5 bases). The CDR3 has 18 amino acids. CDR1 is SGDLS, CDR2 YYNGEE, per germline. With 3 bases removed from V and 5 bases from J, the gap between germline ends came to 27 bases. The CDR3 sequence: CASSAGGSLVDFADEQYF. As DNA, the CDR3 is TGTGCCAGCAGCGCCGGAGGTAGCCTGGTTGATTTTGCGGACGAGCAGTACTTC.

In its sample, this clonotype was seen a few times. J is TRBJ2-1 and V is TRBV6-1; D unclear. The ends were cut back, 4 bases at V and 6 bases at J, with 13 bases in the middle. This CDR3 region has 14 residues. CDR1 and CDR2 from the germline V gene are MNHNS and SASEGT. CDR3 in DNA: TGTGCCAGCAGTGGTAGCAGCGCGTCCAATGAGCAGTTCTTC. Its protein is CASSGSSASNEQFF.

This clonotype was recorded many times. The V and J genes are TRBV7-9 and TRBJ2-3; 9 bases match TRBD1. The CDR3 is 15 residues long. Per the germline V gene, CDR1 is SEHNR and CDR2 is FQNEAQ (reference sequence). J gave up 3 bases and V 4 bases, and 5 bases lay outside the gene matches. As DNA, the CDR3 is TGTGCCAGCAGCTACCGACAGGGGGTAACAGATACGCAGTATTTT. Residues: CASSYRQGVTDTQYF.

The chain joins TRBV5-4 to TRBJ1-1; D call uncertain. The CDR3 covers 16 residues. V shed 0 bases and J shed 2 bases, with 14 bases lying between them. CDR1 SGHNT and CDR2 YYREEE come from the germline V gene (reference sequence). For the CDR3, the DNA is TGTGCCAGCAGCTTGGGAGTAAAGCAGCTAAACACTGAAGCTTTCTTT. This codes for CASSLGVKQLNTEAFF.

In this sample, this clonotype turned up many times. This CDR3 reads CASSVDIGRDSPLHF. The CDR3 coding sequence is TGTGCCAGCAGCGTAGATATCGGCAGGGACTCACCCCTCCACTTT. The J gene is TRBJ1-6, the V gene TRBV9; D perhaps matches TRBD1 (5 bases). This CDR3 has 15 amino acids. The V gene lost 0 bases and the J gene lost 10 bases, with 14 bases spanning the gap. Germline assignment: CDR1 SGDLS and CDR2 YYNGEE.

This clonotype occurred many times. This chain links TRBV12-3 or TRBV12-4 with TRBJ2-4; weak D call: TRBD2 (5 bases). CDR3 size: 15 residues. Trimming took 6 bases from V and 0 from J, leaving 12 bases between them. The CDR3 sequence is CASSSSGLAKNIQYF. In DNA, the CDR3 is TGTGCCAGCAGCTCGAGCGGATTAGCCAAAAACATTCAGTACTTC.

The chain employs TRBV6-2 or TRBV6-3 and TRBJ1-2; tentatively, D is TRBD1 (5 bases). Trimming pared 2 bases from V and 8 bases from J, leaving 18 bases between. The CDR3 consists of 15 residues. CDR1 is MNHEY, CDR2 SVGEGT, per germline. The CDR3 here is CASSYERQPGRGYTF. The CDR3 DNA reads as TGTGCCAGCAGTTACGAAAGACAGCCCGGAAGGGGCTACACCTTC.

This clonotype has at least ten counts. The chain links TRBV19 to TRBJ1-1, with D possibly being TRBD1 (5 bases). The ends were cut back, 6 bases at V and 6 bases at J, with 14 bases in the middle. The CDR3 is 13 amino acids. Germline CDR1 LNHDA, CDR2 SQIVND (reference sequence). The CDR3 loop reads CASSSEGASEAFF. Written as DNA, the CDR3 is TGTGCCAGTAGCTCAGAAGGGGCCTCTGAAGCTTTCTTT.